This T cell receptor beta chain was captured by sequencing in a study of blood T cell repertoires in COVID-19. In the source study's methods: Reference gene primers were amplified, and this amplification served to estimate nucleated cell counts. Repertoires were generated with immunoSEQ multiplex PCR, while TCRdb's copy carries only in-frame clones and drops some. V, J and clone size are those of that table, while D and trimming were read from the DNA. The sample includes 65,000 to 85,000 clones, 80% to 95% seen only once; the top ten take about 7.1%. The V gene's germline CDR1 is LNHDA and CDR2 SQIVND (reference sequence). V dropped 0 bases and J dropped 7 bases, with 9 bases sitting between them. CDR3 length equals 14 residues. This clone appeared a few times.

Sequencing was carried out using peripheral blood. This TCR came from a human donor in a cohort sampled during active COVID-19. V usage is TRBV19 and J usage is TRBJ1-4, with no clear D. The CDR3 here is CASSIESGGEKLFF. The DNA for the CDR3 is TGTGCCAGTAGTATAGAGTCCGGAGGTGAAAAACTGTTTTTT.